Below, 21 T cell receptor beta chains from the same sample are listed, as sequenced in a study of T cells in Graves' hyperthyroidism and ophthalmopathy. Template material for amplifying TCR beta CDR3 regions consisted of RNA transcripts. The HTBI primer set drove a first-round RT-PCR of the TCR CDR3. TCRdb processed the multiplex PCR reads anew with MiXCR; each CDR3 protein has one entry. Of a few hundred thousand distinct CDR3 sequences detected, under 60% appear once; the ten largest clones hold around 7.7%. Sequencing was carried out using peripheral blood or thyroid tissue (not recorded which). The source of these receptors is a woman younger than 35 with Graves' hyperthyroidism.

The chain joins TRBV12-3 or TRBV12-4 to TRBJ1-2, with TRBD1 identical over 9 bases. The CDR3 contains 14 residues. The trim removed 7 bases at V and 8 bases at J, leaving 11 bases unmatched. The CDR3 region has the DNA TGTGCCAGCAACCGGGACAGGGCCCGGTGGGGCTACACCTTC. Protein sequence: CASNRDRARWGYTF.

J is TRBJ2-7 and V is TRBV29-1, with D uncertain. Deletions cut 4 bases from V and 0 bases from J, with 10 bases between. The CDR3 loop spans 13 amino acids. Looked up from germline, CDR1 is SQVTM and CDR2 is ANQGSEA. The CDR3 is CSVVRRFSYEQYF. The CDR3 DNA reads TGCAGCGTTGTGAGGCGGTTCTCCTACGAGCAGTACTTC.

The V gene is TRBV7-9, the J gene TRBJ2-7; D assignment may be TRBD1 or TRBD2 (5 bases each). Trimming took off 11 bases at V and 12 bases at J, with 11 bases between the two ends. The CDR3 sequence is 8 residues long. CDR1 and CDR2 (germline): SEHNR, FQNEAQ (reference sequence). This CDR3 is CAGEGRYF. For the CDR3, the DNA is TGTGCCGGTGAGGGGCGGTACTTC.

This clonotype occurred once. The chain employs TRBV19 and TRBJ1-1; D ambiguous. V lost 2 bases and J 3 bases, leaving 10 bases between the germline ends. Germline V gene sequence: CDR1 LNHDA, CDR2 SQIVND (reference sequence). There are 14 residues in the CDR3. CDR3 region: CASSIFALDTEAFF. CDR3 in DNA: TGTGCCAGTAGTATATTCGCATTGGACACTGAAGCTTTCTTT. The full variable domain, with the rest looked up from reference TRBV19 and TRBJ1-1, is DGGITQSPKYLFRKEGQNVTLSCEQNLNHDAMYWYRQDPGQGLRLIYYSQIVNDFQKGDIAEGYSVSREKKESFPLTVTSAQKNPTAFYLCASSIFALDTEAFFGQGTRLTVV.

CDR3 amino acids: CASSLEREDTGELFF. DNA for the CDR3: TGTGCCAGCAGCTTAGAGCGGGAGGACACCGGGGAGCTGTTTTTT. The V gene is TRBV7-6, the J gene TRBJ2-2; 9 nucleotides line up with TRBD2. Germline CDR1 SGHVS, CDR2 FNYEAQ. This CDR3 has 15 amino acids. The V segment lost 1 base and the J segment 3 bases; nucleotides outside the gene matches: 0.

The V gene is TRBV5-4, the J gene TRBJ1-4; 8 bases map to TRBD1. This CDR3 has 15 residues. J was trimmed by 7 bases and V by 4 bases; bases with no gene match: 9. Germline V lookup: CDR1 SGHNT, CDR2 YYREEE (reference sequence). CDR3 DNA: TGTGCCAGCAGCCACGAAGGACAGGGAGGTGAAAAACTGTTTTTT. Protein product: CASSHEGQGGEKLFF.

This clonotype was observed at least ten times. The chain joins TRBV19 to TRBJ1-5; D is perhaps TRBD1 (6 bases). Trimming stripped 5 bases from V and 6 bases from J, with 14 bases between. Germline CDR1 LNHDA, CDR2 SQIVND (reference sequence). The CDR3 spans 14 residues. The CDR3 region is CASSWGGGSQPQHF. In DNA form, the CDR3 reads TGTGCCAGTAGTTGGGGCGGGGGCAGTCAGCCCCAGCATTTT.

Points on this clonotype: The DNA is left out, because the CDR3 cannot be placed on it with certainty; the CDR3 is given as TCRdb lists it. The rearrangement uses TRBV29-1 and TRBJ2-2; the table's TRBD1 call for D was not verified on the DNA. The CDR3 has 22 residues if both end residues are counted. Germline lookup yields CDR1 SQVTM and CDR2 ANQGSEA. This CDR3 reads CSVVPGEAYEQYFGPGTGELFF.

The CDR3 region has the DNA TGCAGTGCTAGGGACAGGGGGAGCTCCTACAATGAGCAGTTCTTC. This gives the protein CSARDRGSSYNEQFF. V gene TRBV20-1 combines with J gene TRBJ2-1, with TRBD1 matching 10 bases. V lost 3 bases to trimming and J lost 0 bases; unmatched junction nucleotides: 2. Germline CDR1 DFQATT, CDR2 SNEGSKA (reference sequence). The CDR3 is made up of 15 amino acids.

This chain joins TRBV29-1 and TRBJ1-4; 9 nucleotides agree with TRBD1. Trimming cost V 6 bases and J 5 bases; bases outside gene matches: 4. Per the germline V gene, CDR1 is SQVTM and CDR2 is ANQGSEA. The CDR3 has 13 residues. CDR3 in DNA: TGCAGCGTGCCCGGGACAGGGAATGAAAAACTGTTTTTT. It specifies CSVPGTGNEKLFF.

In DNA, the CDR3 is TGTGCCAGTCTTTCCGGGGAGCTGTTTTTT. It yields the protein CASLSGELFF. V is TRBV6-5 and J is TRBJ2-2, with D hard to call. V lost 9 bases and J lost 6, with 5 bases in between. The CDR3 runs 10 residues. CDR1 MNHEY and CDR2 SVGAGI come from the germline V gene.

This clonotype came up a few times. The rearrangement links TRBV7-7 to TRBJ2-1; 10 bases line up with TRBD2. V lost 1 base and J lost 5; bases outside the gene matches: 5. This CDR3 is built from 16 residues. Per the germline V gene, CDR1 is SSHAT and CDR2 is FNYEAQ (reference sequence). CDR3 sequence reads: CASSLDLAGAHNEQFF. The CDR3 DNA follows: TGTGCCAGCAGCTTAGATCTAGCGGGAGCGCACAATGAGCAGTTCTTC.

This clonotype was found a few times. The junction departs from the called germline gene at one end, perhaps through a read error. The CDR3 coding sequence is TGCAGTGCTGGAGAGGTCAAGGCGGGTAATGAAGCTTCCTTT. This encodes CSAGEVKAGNEASF. J is TRBJ1-1 and V is TRBV20-1; D is unclear. Germline loops: CDR1 DFQATT, CDR2 SNEGSKA (reference sequence). The CDR3 covers 14 residues.

In its sample, this clonotype was seen many times. The chain is built from TRBV2 and TRBJ2-3; no clear D gene. The CDR3 runs 13 residues. Germline-derived CDR1 and CDR2 are SNHLY and FYNNEI. The V end was cut by 0 bases, the J end by 4 bases, with 5 bases between. The CDR3 DNA sequence: TGTGCCAGCAGTGAAGCGAGCTCAGATACGCAGTATTTT. It codes for CASSEASSDTQYF. Complete variable domain (other parts from reference TRBV2 and TRBJ2-3): EPEVTQTPSHQVTQMGQEVILRCVPISNHLYFYWYRQILGQKVEFLVSFYNNEISEKSEIFDDQFSVERPDGSNFTLKIRSTKLEDSAMYFCASSEASSDTQYFGPGTRLTVL.

This clonotype was seen ten or more times. V and J are TRBV12-3 or TRBV12-4 and TRBJ2-7; D is undetermined. Trimming pared 6 bases from V and 3 bases from J, leaving 15 bases between. The CDR3 extends over 14 amino acids. This chain's CDR3 is CASRPPGPSYEQYF. The CDR3, as DNA: TGTGCCAGCAGGCCACCGGGCCCGAGCTACGAGCAGTACTTC.

V and J are TRBV24-1 and TRBJ1-2; TRBD1 is a possible D gene (5 bases). The length of the CDR3 is 17 residues. Germline V CDR1 and CDR2: KGHDR, SFDVKD. With 5 bases removed from V and 2 bases from J, the gap between germline ends came to 20 bases. CDR3 residues: CATSGQPLGGTNYGYTF. The CDR3 DNA reads as TGTGCCACCAGTGGTCAACCCCTGGGGGGTACGAACTATGGCTACACCTTC.

The rearrangement uses TRBV12-3 or TRBV12-4 and TRBJ2-7; 10 positions match TRBD2. This CDR3 spans 16 amino acids. Trimming cost V 6 bases and J 0 bases; bases outside gene matches: 8. CDR3 in amino acids: CASRPGASGSSYEQYF. CDR3 DNA: TGTGCCAGCAGGCCAGGGGCTAGCGGGAGCTCCTACGAGCAGTACTTC.

Details on this clonotype: A read error may account for a junction end that differs from germline. The chain carries TRBV10-3 and TRBJ2-7, with TRBD1 matching over 10 bases. Germline V CDR1 and CDR2: ENHRY, SYGVKD. CDR3 length: 15 residues. The CDR3 DNA is TGTGCCATCAGTGAGTCTTTTAGGGACAGGGGTCAAATGGACTTC. Translated, it gives CAISESFRDRGQMDF.

The genes are TRBV20-1 and TRBJ2-3, with D tentatively TRBD1 or TRBD2 (5 bases each). Trimming cost V 5 bases and J 0 bases, with 18 bases left between them. This CDR3 has 16 residues. Germline CDR1 DFQATT, CDR2 SNEGSKA (reference sequence). As DNA, the CDR3 is TGCAGTGCTCATCGGGACGGAACCTCTAGCACAGATACGCAGTATTTT. It specifies CSAHRDGTSSTDTQYF.

In the case of this clonotype: At one end, the junction sequence differs from germline, possibly due to a read error. The rearrangement joins TRBV15 to TRBJ2-7; D perhaps matches TRBD2 (5 bases). The length of the CDR3 is 17 residues. CDR1 and CDR2 from the germline V gene are LNHNV and YYDKDF (reference sequence). CDR3 DNA sequence: TGTGCCGCCAGCAGCGATCGACGGGGAGTCCTCTCCTACGAGCAGTACTTC. It specifies CAASSDRRGVLSYEQYF.

This chain joins TRBV2 and TRBJ2-5; D is unresolved. The CDR3 covers 13 residues. V dropped 0 bases and J dropped 8 bases, with 10 bases sitting between them. The germline gives CDR1 SNHLY, CDR2 FYNNEI. Here the CDR3 DNA reads TGTGCCAGCAGTGAAGCGGCTGGAAACACCCAGTACTTC. This encodes CASSEAAGNTQYF.